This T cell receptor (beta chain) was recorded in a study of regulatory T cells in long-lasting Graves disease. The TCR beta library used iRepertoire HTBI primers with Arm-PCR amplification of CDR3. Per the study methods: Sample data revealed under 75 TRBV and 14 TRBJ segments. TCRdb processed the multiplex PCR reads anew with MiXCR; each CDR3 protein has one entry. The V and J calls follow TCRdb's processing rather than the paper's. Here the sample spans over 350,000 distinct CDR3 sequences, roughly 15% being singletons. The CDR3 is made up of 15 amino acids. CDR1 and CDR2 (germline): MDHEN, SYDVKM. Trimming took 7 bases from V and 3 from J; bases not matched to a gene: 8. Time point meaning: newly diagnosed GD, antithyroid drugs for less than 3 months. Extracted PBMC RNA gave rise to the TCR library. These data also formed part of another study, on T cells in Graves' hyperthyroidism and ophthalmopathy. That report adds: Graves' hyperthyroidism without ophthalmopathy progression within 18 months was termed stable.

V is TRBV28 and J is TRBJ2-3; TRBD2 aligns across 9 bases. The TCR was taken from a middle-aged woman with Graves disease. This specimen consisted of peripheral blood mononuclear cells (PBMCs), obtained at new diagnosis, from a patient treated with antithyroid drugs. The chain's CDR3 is CASTSSSGRTDTQYF. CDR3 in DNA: TGTGCCAGCACCTCCAGTAGCGGGAGAACAGATACGCAGTATTTT.